Only one count was recorded for the clone carrying this T cell receptor beta chain. The protocol was immunoSEQ multiplex PCR, while the TCRdb copy is restricted to in-frame clones and leaves out a portion. The sample lists a few hundred thousand clones; approximately 83% were seen once. Trimming pared 2 bases from V and 8 bases from J, leaving 13 bases between. This CDR3 is 14 amino acids long. Germline V gene sequence: CDR1 SGHDT, CDR2 YYEEEE. The data belong to a study of blood T cell repertoires in COVID-19. About the research overall: Whether acute or convalescent, the COVID-19 samples came from the United States, Italy and Spain. T cells, B-cell-depleted T cells, or PBMCs supplied cDNA or gDNA.

Sequenced input: peripheral blood. V usage is TRBV5-6 and J usage is TRBJ2-2; perhaps TRBD2 as D (5 bases). The sequence was obtained from a person aged 70 to 80 with COVID-19, enrolled during active disease. DNA for the CDR3: TGTGCCAGCAGCTTTAGTCGGGGAATTGGGGAGCTGTTTTTT. It is translated as CASSFSRGIGELFF.